These 16 T cell receptor beta chains were sequenced from one sample in a study of blood T cell repertoires in COVID-19. The method was immunoSEQ multiplex PCR; TCRdb's version includes in-frame clones alone and lacks a portion of them. The data contain approximately 150,000 clones, about four fifths of them singletons. The sequencing sample was made of peripheral blood. Receptors were obtained from a woman in her seventies with acute or convalescent COVID-19.

The table lists this clone with a few counts. J is TRBJ2-3 and V is TRBV19; 7 nucleotides match TRBD2. V lost 4 bases and J lost 9; bases outside the gene matches: 10. In germline, CDR1 is LNHDA, CDR2 SQIVND (reference sequence). CDR3 length equals 14 residues. Written as DNA, the CDR3 is TGTGCCAGTAGTACCGTCGGGACTACGTTGACGCAGTATTTT. This translates into CASSTVGTTLTQYF. Looking up the rest from reference TRBV19 and TRBJ2-3 gives the full variable domain: DGGITQSPKYLFRKEGQNVTLSCEQNLNHDAMYWYRQDPGQGLRLIYYSQIVNDFQKGDIAEGYSVSREKKESFPLTVTSAQKNPTAFYLCASSTVGTTLTQYFGPGTRLTVL.

This clone was observed once. The chain joins TRBV18 to TRBJ2-5; weak D call: TRBD1 (6 bases). CDR1 is KGHSH and CDR2 is LQKENI in the germline V gene. The ends were cut back, 8 bases at V and 5 bases at J, with 18 bases in the middle. This CDR3 is 14 amino acids long. CDR3 DNA sequence: TGTGCCAGCACGACAGGTCCGCAAGGGGAGACCCAGTACTTC. Protein sequence: CASTTGPQGETQYF.

The sample holds one count of this clone. The chain combines TRBV10-3 with TRBJ2-5; possibly TRBD2 for D (6 bases). The germline V and J ends were trimmed by 3 bases and 5 bases, with 10 bases remaining between them. The CDR3 runs to 13 residues. Per germline, CDR1 ENHRY and CDR2 SYGVKD. The CDR3 region has the DNA TGTGCCATCAGTGACGGGGGAGCGGAGACCCAGTACTTC. Amino acids: CAISDGGAETQYF.

Regarding this clone: The same CDR3 can be traced to other DNA sequences in this sample. This chain uses TRBV5-5 with TRBJ2-7; TRBD1 agrees at 7 bases. V trimming: 0 bases; J trimming: 2 bases; junction bases outside the gene matches: 2. There are 14 residues in the CDR3. Germline loops: CDR1 SGHKS, CDR2 YYEKEE (reference sequence). CDR3 nucleotide sequence: TGTGCCAGCAGCTTGGGTCAGGGGGCCTACGAGCAGTACTTC. Protein product: CASSLGQGAYEQYF.

The chain has TRBV5-5 and TRBJ1-4; 8 bases map to TRBD1. The CDR3 covers 16 residues. The junction had 7 bases not matched to a gene; V was cut back by 4 bases and J by 2 bases. The V gene's germline CDR1 is SGHKS and CDR2 YYEKEE (reference sequence). The CDR3: CASSDQGARTNEKLFF. CDR3 nucleotide sequence: TGTGCCAGCAGCGACCAGGGGGCGAGGACTAATGAAAAACTGTTTTTT.

This chain uses TRBV23-1 with TRBJ2-7; the D is unclear. TRBV23-1 belongs to the ORF category, with a function that is uncertain. The CDR3 runs 13 residues. V lost 6 bases and J lost 0, with 9 bases in between. CDR3 DNA sequence: TGCGCCAGCAGCCCCGAGAGCTCCTACGAGCAGTACTTC. Translating gives CASSPESSYEQYF.

The chain couples TRBV7-2 to TRBJ1-4, with TRBD1 matching 8 bases. V dropped 5 bases and J dropped 10; count of bases not matched to a gene: 12. The CDR3 loop spans 15 amino acids. Germline V lookup: CDR1 SGHTA, CDR2 FQGNSA. Here the CDR3 DNA reads TGTGCCAGCAGCGCGAGAGACAGGGGAAGCGTAAAACTGTTTTTT. Its translation: CASSARDRGSVKLFF. Full variable domain (missing parts from reference TRBV7-2 and TRBJ1-4): GAGVSQSPSNKVTEKGKDVELRCDPISGHTALYWYRQSLGQGLEFLIYFQGNSAPDKSGLPSDRFSAERTGGSVSTLTIQRTQQEDSAVYLCASSARDRGSVKLFFGSGTQLSVL.

The CDR3 nucleotides read TGTGCCAGCAGCTTGACACTTTACTCTGGAAACACCATATATTTT. Translating gives CASSLTLYSGNTIYF. The rearrangement joins TRBV7-2 to TRBJ1-3; no firm D call. V shed 3 bases and J shed 0 bases, with 9 bases lying between them. Germline assignment: CDR1 SGHTA and CDR2 FQGNSA. This CDR3 spans 15 amino acids.

This clone was seen more than once but under ten times. The chain is built from TRBV30 and TRBJ2-7, with 9 positions matching TRBD1. J gave up 2 bases and V 3 bases, and 5 bases lay outside the gene matches. This CDR3 spans 14 amino acids. Looked up from germline, CDR1 is GTSNPN and CDR2 is SVGIG (reference sequence). This CDR3 reads CAWSRQGGTYEQYF. CDR3 coding DNA: TGTGCCTGGAGCAGACAGGGGGGGACCTACGAGCAGTACTTC.

The CDR3 nucleotides are TGTGCCAGCAGCTTAGCGGGACAGCATAATTCACCCCTCCACTTT. Translation: CASSLAGQHNSPLHF. The chain has TRBV11-2 and TRBJ1-6; 7 bases map to TRBD1. V trimming: 1 base; J trimming: 5 bases; junction bases outside the gene matches: 2. The CDR3 totals 15 residues. Germline CDR1 SGHAT, CDR2 FQNNGV.

The chain recombines TRBV5-5 with TRBJ1-5; the D gene is possibly TRBD1 (6 bases). Germline assignment: CDR1 SGHKS and CDR2 YYEKEE (reference sequence). This CDR3 region has 16 residues. V lost 4 bases and J lost 0, with 14 bases in between. CDR3 in amino acids: CASSPVGTISNQPQHF. Here the CDR3 DNA reads TGTGCCAGCAGCCCAGTTGGGACAATTAGCAATCAGCCCCAGCATTTT.

The J gene is TRBJ1-3, the V gene TRBV7-2; D unresolved. The CDR3 length is 13 residues. The V gene lost 1 base and the J gene lost 4 bases, with 5 bases spanning the gap. The germline V gene has CDR1 SGHTA and CDR2 FQGNSA. CDR3 nucleotides: TGTGCCAGCAGCTTAGAACAGGGAAACACCATATATTTT. It codes for CASSLEQGNTIYF.

This clone was counted only a few times. This chain links TRBV11-2 with TRBJ2-1; the match to TRBD1 covers 7 bases. Germline-derived CDR1 and CDR2 are SGHAT and FQNNGV. The V segment lost 4 bases and the J segment 3 bases; nucleotides outside the gene matches: 12. The CDR3 totals 17 residues. The CDR3 reads CASSSNLPGQSYNEQFF. CDR3 in DNA: TGTGCCAGCAGCTCTAACCTGCCGGGACAGAGCTACAATGAGCAGTTCTTC.

The CDR3 DNA reads as TGTGCCAGCAGTTGGACTAGCGGCACAGATACGCAGTATTTT. It codes for CASSWTSGTDTQYF. This chain connects TRBV6-5 to TRBJ2-3; 9 positions agree with TRBD2. V dropped 4 bases and J dropped 1; count of bases not matched to a gene: 0. This CDR3 spans 14 amino acids. Germline values: CDR1 MNHEY, CDR2 SVGAGI.

This chain joins TRBV7-3 and TRBJ2-7, with D tentatively TRBD1 (6 bases). V lost 5 bases to trimming and J lost 6 bases, with 26 bases between them. Germline V lookup: CDR1 SGHTA, CDR2 FQGTGA. There are 17 residues in the CDR3. The CDR3: CASSAPPPTGRWLEQYF. CDR3 DNA: TGTGCCAGCAGCGCCCCGCCCCCGACAGGCCGGTGGCTCGAGCAGTACTTC.

On this clone: At one boundary the junction diverges from the germline segment, which might be a read error. The gene calls are TRBV6-2 or TRBV6-3 and TRBJ1-2; D is unresolved. Germline lookup yields CDR1 MNHEY and CDR2 SVGEGT. This CDR3 contains 14 residues. CDR3: CASSYWTGNYGYTF. The CDR3 DNA reads as TGTGCCAGCAGCTACTGGACGGGGAACTATGGCTACACCTTC.